Below are 2 T cell receptor beta chains sequenced from a single sample in a study of persistence of HIV-infected CD4 T cells. These receptors have no known antigen. Sequencing used immunoSEQ version 4 in survey mode. Sequencing was performed with immunoSEQ multiplex PCR; in TCRdb, only in-frame clones are kept and a portion is missing. The sample yields roughly 35,000 clones, 80% seen once. Stimulation used 8 to 10 ug/mL lysate from CMV-infected fibroblasts. CD40L/CD69 double-negative CD45RO-high memory CD4+ T cells were collected. Sequenced material: CD4+ T cells sorted from PBMCs after roughly 19-hour stimulation, taken from a patient who received antiretroviral therapy. The receptors were gathered from an adult man with HIV who was CMV-seropositive.

The chain has TRBV7-8 and TRBJ2-2; D is unresolved. This CDR3 contains 12 residues. The V gene lost 5 bases and the J gene lost 6 bases, with 7 bases spanning the gap. The V gene's germline CDR1 is SGHVS and CDR2 FQNEAQ. Written as DNA, the CDR3 is TGTGCCAGCAGCCCCCTTGCCGGGGAGCTGTTTTTT. Translating gives CASSPLAGELFF.

This chain uses TRBV3-1 (or the pseudogene TRBV3-2) with TRBJ2-4; D is uncertain. CDR1 LGHDT and CDR2 YNNKEL come from the germline V gene (reference sequence). V was clipped by 3 bases and J by 4 bases, with 13 bases between them. The CDR3 is 15 amino acids. The CDR3 here is CASSQGRAQKNIQYF. The CDR3, as DNA: TGTGCCAGCAGCCAGGGAAGGGCCCAGAAAAACATTCAGTACTTC.